These 8 T cell receptor beta chains share one sample of origin, sequenced in a study of response to subunit inactivated influenza vaccine. TCRdb passed the RT-PCR reads through MiXCR, listing each CDR3 protein once. The table records 590,000 or so distinct CDR3 sequences, 14% of them present only once. The specimen comprised PBMCs from blood, sampled approximately 15 days before vaccination. All receptors come from a man over 45 who received an inactivated influenza vaccine.

This clonotype was recorded at least ten times. J is TRBJ2-3 and V is TRBV7-8, with 7 bases that match TRBD1. V gave up 5 bases and J gave up 6 bases; unmatched junction bases: 5. The CDR3 covers 13 residues. The V gene's germline CDR1 is SGHVS and CDR2 FQNEAQ. The CDR3 coding sequence is TGTGCCAGCAGCAAATCCAGGGGGGATACGCAGTATTTT. Protein sequence: CASSKSRGDTQYF.

This chain joins TRBV6-2 or TRBV6-3 and TRBJ1-5, with 7 positions matching TRBD1. The germline V gene has CDR1 MNHEY and CDR2 SVGEGT. V trimming: 5 bases; J trimming: 7 bases; junction bases outside the gene matches: 11. This CDR3 comprises 15 residues. The CDR3 region is CASSAGQAGNQPQHF. DNA for the CDR3: TGTGCCAGCAGTGCCGGACAGGCCGGGAACCAGCCCCAGCATTTT.

This clonotype was counted once. The chain has TRBV20-1 and TRBJ1-1; D might be TRBD1 (5 bases). Germline V gene data show CDR1 as DFQATT and CDR2 as SNEGSKA (reference sequence). The CDR3 is 12 residues long. V lost 6 bases, J lost 8 bases, and 16 bases lay in between. CDR3 amino acids: CSALNVGREAFF. CDR3 bases: TGCAGTGCCCTAAACGTGGGGCGAGAAGCTTTCTTT.

The chain has TRBV7-3 and TRBJ2-3, with D unclear. The CDR3 covers 13 residues. Germline loops: CDR1 SGHTA, CDR2 FQGTGA. Trimming removed 1 base at V and 5 bases at J, with 7 bases between. CDR3 region: CASSLSRGDTQYF. The CDR3 nucleotides are TGTGCCAGCAGCTTAAGCAGAGGAGATACGCAGTATTTT.

The chain carries TRBV7-6 and TRBJ1-1; D gene unclear. Trimming took 1 base from V and 1 from J, leaving 10 bases between them. The CDR3 runs to 15 residues. Per the germline V gene, CDR1 is SGHVS and CDR2 is FNYEAQ. The CDR3 loop reads CASSLGAVPNTEAFF. For the CDR3, the DNA is TGTGCCAGCAGCTTAGGTGCAGTACCGAACACTGAAGCTTTCTTT. Using reference TRBV7-6 and TRBJ1-1 for the parts outside the CDR3, the full variable domain is GAGVSQSPRYKVTKRGQDVALRCDPISGHVSLYWYRQALGQGPEFLTYFNYEAQQDKSGLPNDRFSAERPEGSISTLTIQRTEQRDSAMYRCASSLGAVPNTEAFFGQGTRLTVV.

The chain joins TRBV28 to TRBJ1-6; D may be TRBD1 (5 bases). Trimming pared 6 bases from V and 10 bases from J, leaving 19 bases between. The germline CDR1 and CDR2 sequences are MDHEN and SYDVKM. This CDR3 region has 15 residues. CDR3 nucleotide sequence: TGTGCCAGCAGCCCCCTGGGGCCCAGCAGATCACCCCTCCACTTT. Its translation: CASSPLGPSRSPLHF.

In its sample, this clonotype was seen a few times. This chain links TRBV19 with TRBJ2-3; D is perhaps TRBD2 (5 bases). The CDR3 runs 14 residues. Germline lookup yields CDR1 LNHDA and CDR2 SQIVND (reference sequence). V was cut by 3 bases and J by 3 bases, with 10 bases left in between. CDR3 residues: CASSIHPGTDTQYF. For the CDR3, the DNA is TGTGCCAGTAGTATTCATCCGGGGACAGATACGCAGTATTTT.

This chain joins TRBV12-3 or TRBV12-4 and TRBJ2-7, with D uncertain. The CDR3 totals 12 residues. Trimming shortened V by 5 bases and J by 4 bases, and 9 bases separated the two germline ends. CDR3 coding DNA: TGTGCCAGCAGTCCCCGGCCGTACGAGCAGTACTTC. Protein sequence: CASSPRPYEQYF.